The 18 T cell receptor beta chains reported below all come from one sample, sequenced in a study of blood T cell repertoires in COVID-19. Produced via immunoSEQ multiplex PCR; TCRdb's table is partial and in-frame only. Altogether 350,000 to 450,000 clones are present, 87% being singletons, with the ten largest covering about 2.1%. Input material: PBMCs or T cells enriched from blood (not recorded which). The receptors here all came from a man in his forties or fifties in a cohort exposed to, infected with or recovered from COVID-19 (not recorded which).

The chain employs TRBV19 and TRBJ1-1; 8 bases align to TRBD1. V shed 3 bases and J 0 bases; nucleotides not matched to a gene: 9. The CDR3 totals 17 residues. The germline V gene encodes CDR1 LNHDA and CDR2 SQIVND (reference sequence). CDR3 DNA: TGTGCCAGTAGTATGACCACCTTGGACAGGGTGAACACTGAAGCTTTCTTT. Translating it yields CASSMTTLDRVNTEAFF.

This chain joins TRBV27 and TRBJ2-2; 9 positions match TRBD2. Germline lookup yields CDR1 MNHEY and CDR2 SMNVEV (reference sequence). Germline trimming cut 6 bases from V and 1 base from J; bases unmatched to any gene: 3. The length of the CDR3 is 15 residues. The DNA for the CDR3 is TGTGCCAGCAGAAAGACTAGCGGGAACACCGGGGAGCTGTTTTTT. Amino acids: CASRKTSGNTGELFF.

The chain combines TRBV7-6 with TRBJ2-5, with TRBD2 matching 8 bases. The CDR3 contains 15 residues. Germline values: CDR1 SGHVS, CDR2 FNYEAQ. The V gene end was trimmed by 8 bases and the J gene end by 1 base; junction bases not matched to a gene: 9. CDR3 protein: CASVWSGRPQETQYF. DNA for the CDR3: TGTGCCAGCGTCTGGAGCGGGAGACCCCAAGAGACCCAGTACTTC.

The genes are TRBV27 and TRBJ2-5, with 7 bases fitting TRBD2. Germline loops: CDR1 MNHEY, CDR2 SMNVEV (reference sequence). The CDR3 spans 14 residues. With 2 bases clipped from V and 4 bases from J, the junction kept 4 bases outside the gene matches. The CDR3 reads CASSLAGARETQYF. The CDR3 region has the DNA TGTGCCAGCAGTTTAGCGGGAGCGAGAGAGACCCAGTACTTC.

This rearrangement joins TRBV6-5 to TRBJ1-5; TRBD1 matches 8 bases. Germline CDR1 and CDR2: MNHEY and SVGAGI. V gave up 5 bases and J gave up 4 bases; unmatched junction bases: 4. The CDR3 is 14 amino acids. The CDR3 protein is CASSHRDRNQPQHF. CDR3 nucleotide sequence: TGTGCCAGCAGTCACCGGGACAGGAATCAGCCCCAGCATTTT.

The chain links TRBV3-1 (or the pseudogene TRBV3-2) to TRBJ2-3; TRBD1 matches 8 bases. The germline gives CDR1 LGHDT, CDR2 YNNKEL (reference sequence). The CDR3 has 16 amino acids. V lost 4 bases to trimming and J lost 2 bases; unmatched junction nucleotides: 8. In DNA, the CDR3 is TGTGCCAGCAGCCGACCGGGACAGGCGGACACAGATACGCAGTATTTT. Translated: CASSRPGQADTDTQYF.

The chain links TRBV19 to TRBJ2-4; 7 bases map to TRBD2. Germline CDR1 reads LNHDA; CDR2 reads SQIVND (reference sequence). This CDR3 is built from 15 residues. V shed 7 bases, J shed 5 bases, and the junction held 11 bases outside the gene matches. Here the CDR3 reads CASTRIGLGENIQYF. CDR3 coding DNA: TGTGCCAGTACTAGGATCGGACTAGGGGAAAACATTCAGTACTTC.

This chain joins TRBV9 and TRBJ2-7; TRBD2 matches 8 bases. After removal of 0 bases from V and 5 bases from J, the junction contained 7 bases not matched to a gene. Germline lookup yields CDR1 SGDLS and CDR2 YYNGEE. This CDR3 contains 15 residues. CDR3 protein: CASSVAGTSLDEQYF. The CDR3 coding sequence is TGTGCCAGCAGCGTAGCGGGGACTAGTCTCGACGAGCAGTACTTC.

In its sample, this clone was seen once. This chain joins TRBV25-1 and TRBJ2-5; 12 nucleotides line up with TRBD2. Germline V gene lookup returns CDR1 MGHDK and CDR2 SYGVNS. The CDR3 sequence is 17 residues long. V trimming: 4 bases; J trimming: 5 bases; junction bases outside the gene matches: 11. Written as DNA, the CDR3 is TGTGCCAGCAGTGTGACCTCGGGCCTAGCGGGAGGGGAGACCCAGTACTTC. It specifies CASSVTSGLAGGETQYF.

The J gene is TRBJ2-7, the V gene TRBV21-1; the table's D call of TRBD1 was not tested on the DNA. TRBV21-1 is designated a pseudogene. There are 12 residues in the CDR3. The CDR3 DNA reads as TGTGCCACTCGGGACAGGGGCCACGAGCAGTACTTC. Encoded protein: CATRDRGHEQYF.

V and J are TRBV27 and TRBJ1-4; 8 nucleotides line up with TRBD1. V lost 5 bases to trimming and J lost 7 bases; unmatched junction nucleotides: 15. Germline CDR1 reads MNHEY; CDR2 reads SMNVEV (reference sequence). This CDR3 region has 17 residues. The DNA of the CDR3 is TGTGCCAGCAGTATTAGACAGGGGACGAGGGGTGTTGAAAAACTGTTTTTT. It yields the protein CASSIRQGTRGVEKLFF.

The chain uses TRBV19 and TRBJ2-7, with D tentatively TRBD2 (5 bases). The CDR3 runs to 14 residues. Germline V gene sequence: CDR1 LNHDA, CDR2 SQIVND (reference sequence). V lost 2 bases to trimming and J lost 2 bases, with 10 bases between them. CDR3: CASSIMSGPYEQYF. The CDR3 coding sequence is TGTGCCAGTAGTATAATGAGCGGACCCTACGAGCAGTACTTC.

The CDR3 DNA sequence: TGCAGCGTGTCCGGGACAGGGGCTACCGGGGAGCTGTTTTTT. Encoded protein: CSVSGTGATGELFF. V usage is TRBV29-1 and J usage is TRBJ2-2, with 10 bases lining up with TRBD1. Germline lookup yields CDR1 SQVTM and CDR2 ANQGSEA. J gave up 5 bases and V 6 bases, and 6 bases lay outside the gene matches. This CDR3 region has 14 residues.

This rearrangement joins TRBV7-9 to TRBJ2-1, with 7 bases matching TRBD2. CDR3 length: 16 amino acids. Trimming removed 5 bases from V and 0 bases from J; junction bases left unmatched: 7. The germline CDR1 and CDR2 sequences are SEHNR and FQNEAQ (reference sequence). CDR3 sequence reads: CASSGPLASSYNEQFF. The CDR3 DNA is TGTGCCAGCAGCGGGCCACTAGCGAGCTCCTACAATGAGCAGTTCTTC.

The chain links TRBV28 to TRBJ1-4; no clear D gene. The CDR3 is 13 amino acids. Trimming shortened V by 3 bases and J by 2 bases, and 4 bases separated the two germline ends. CDR1 is MDHEN and CDR2 is SYDVKM in the germline V gene. CDR3 nucleotides: TGTGCCAGCAGTTTCAGGACTAATGAAAAACTGTTTTTT. Translation: CASSFRTNEKLFF.

The chain couples TRBV28 to TRBJ1-2; D remains unclear. V lost 3 bases and J 5 bases, leaving 22 bases between the germline ends. Germline V gene lookup returns CDR1 MDHEN and CDR2 SYDVKM. The CDR3 is 17 amino acids. The CDR3 spells CASSFFGSEGPSYGYTF. CDR3 sequence (DNA): TGTGCCAGCAGTTTTTTTGGGTCGGAGGGTCCGAGTTATGGCTACACCTTC.

The chain carries TRBV5-1 and TRBJ2-5; 8 nucleotides align to TRBD1. V shed 4 bases and J 5 bases; nucleotides not matched to a gene: 13. CDR1 and CDR2 (germline): SGHRS, YFSETQ. This CDR3 has 16 amino acids. The chain's CDR3 is CASSTAGQGASETQYF. The DNA for the CDR3 is TGCGCCAGCAGCACCGCCGGACAGGGAGCTTCGGAGACCCAGTACTTC.

The chain employs TRBV27 and TRBJ2-7; 7 bases map to TRBD2. The length of the CDR3 is 14 residues. Germline assignment: CDR1 MNHEY and CDR2 SMNVEV (reference sequence). V dropped 5 bases and J dropped 3; count of bases not matched to a gene: 7. The CDR3 nucleotides read TGTGCCAGCAGTCCAGGACTAGAGAGCTACGAGCAGTACTTC. Its protein is CASSPGLESYEQYF.